The 30 T cell receptor beta chains below were found in one sample sequenced in a study of shared clonotypes between healthy human individuals. Some clones are missing from TCRdb's copy, which holds only in-frame ones; the method was immunoSEQ multiplex PCR. The table lists roughly 450,000 clones, approximately 85% of them singletons. The sample was PBMCs. The receptors were sampled from a woman aged 40 to 50 in good health. Some clones in this sample may be carry-over from other donors' samples.

The chain combines TRBV7-9 with TRBJ2-7, with D uncertain. V was trimmed by 5 bases and J by 12 bases, leaving 17 bases between them. The CDR3 loop spans 12 amino acids. Germline lookup yields CDR1 SEHNR and CDR2 FQNEAQ (reference sequence). The CDR3 loop is CASSLDMSSSYF. CDR3 sequence (DNA): TGTGCCAGCAGCCTAGACATGTCCTCCTCGTACTTC.

The chain combines TRBV5-1 with TRBJ2-5; TRBD2 aligns across 16 bases. The CDR3 spans 18 residues. Germline loops: CDR1 SGHRS, CDR2 YFSETQ. The V gene end was trimmed by 4 bases and the J gene end by 1 base; junction bases not matched to a gene: 7. CDR3 region: CASSPGTSGRASQETQYF. The CDR3 DNA is TGCGCCAGCAGCCCAGGGACTAGCGGGAGGGCAAGCCAAGAGACCCAGTACTTC.

This sequence joins TRBV18 and TRBJ2-6; unclear D gene. The ends were cut back, 2 bases at V and 1 base at J, with 6 bases in the middle. This CDR3 contains 15 residues. The germline CDR1 and CDR2 sequences are KGHSH and LQKENI. CDR3: CASSPDVSGANVLTF. CDR3 DNA: TGTGCCAGCTCACCAGACGTATCTGGGGCCAACGTCCTGACTTTC.

The rearrangement links TRBV7-2 to TRBJ2-1; no clear D. Trimming cost V 4 bases and J 10 bases, with 8 bases left between them. The germline gives CDR1 SGHTA, CDR2 FQGNSA. The CDR3 length is 11 residues. The DNA of the CDR3 is TGTGCCAGCAGCTCTCAAAACGAGCAGTTCTTC. As protein: CASSSQNEQFF.

The rearrangement uses TRBV7-9 and TRBJ2-7; possibly TRBD2 for D (6 bases). The CDR3 totals 14 residues. Germline CDR1 and CDR2: SEHNR and FQNEAQ (reference sequence). V lost 0 bases and J lost 3, with 9 bases in between. The CDR3 loop is CASSLAGLGYEQYF. As DNA, the CDR3 is TGTGCCAGCAGCTTAGCGGGACTCGGCTACGAGCAGTACTTC.

The rearrangement uses TRBV6-1 and TRBJ2-1; maybe TRBD2 (5 bases). V was clipped by 2 bases and J by 3 bases, with 8 bases between them. Germline V gene lookup returns CDR1 MNHNS and CDR2 SASEGT. The CDR3 is made up of 14 amino acids. CDR3 loop: CASSEFGGYNEQFF. The CDR3 DNA reads TGTGCCAGCAGTGAATTCGGAGGCTACAATGAGCAGTTCTTC.

The chain recombines TRBV6-1 with TRBJ2-7; tentatively, D is TRBD1 (6 bases). Trimming shortened V by 2 bases and J by 1 base, and 12 bases separated the two germline ends. The CDR3 sequence is 15 residues long. The germline V gene has CDR1 MNHNS and CDR2 SASEGT. The CDR3 DNA reads TGTGCCAGCAGTGAATTTGGGACACAGTCCTACGAGCAGTACTTC. It yields the protein CASSEFGTQSYEQYF.

The chain links TRBV13 to TRBJ1-5; tentative D call: TRBD1 (6 bases). Germline V lookup: CDR1 PRHDT, CDR2 FYEKMQ (reference sequence). Trimming took 0 bases from V and 1 from J, leaving 22 bases between them. The CDR3 extends over 20 amino acids. CDR3 sequence: CASSLGGGSTGFGSNQPQHF. CDR3 nucleotides: TGTGCCAGCAGCTTAGGAGGAGGGTCCACAGGGTTTGGGAGCAATCAGCCCCAGCATTTT. Using reference TRBV13 and TRBJ1-5 for the parts outside the CDR3, the full variable domain is AAGVIQSPRHLIKEKRETATLKCYPIPRHDTVYWYQQGPGQDPQFLISFYEKMQSDKGSIPDRFSAQQFSDYHSELNMSSLELGDSALYFCASSLGGGSTGFGSNQPQHFGDGTRLSIL.

This clone was seen only once. The genes are TRBV6-1 and TRBJ2-7; D is uncertain. Germline V gene sequence: CDR1 MNHNS, CDR2 SASEGT. This CDR3 spans 15 amino acids. V shed 2 bases and J shed 2 bases, with 13 bases lying between them. CDR3 sequence (DNA): TGTGCCAGCAGTGAAAGCTTCCCATCCCCCTACGAGCAGTACTTC. This sequence encodes CASSESFPSPYEQYF.

The chain combines TRBV19 with TRBJ1-2; D call uncertain. Trimming took 9 bases from V and 3 from J, leaving 11 bases between them. Germline V gives CDR1 LNHDA, CDR2 SQIVND (reference sequence). This CDR3 comprises 12 residues. This chain's CDR3 is CASSPSYYGYTF. DNA of the CDR3: TGTGCCAGCTCTCCCAGTTACTATGGCTACACCTTC.

V usage is TRBV4-2 and J usage is TRBJ2-1; 7 bases are a match to TRBD2. The CDR3 is 15 amino acids. Germline V gene lookup returns CDR1 LGHNA and CDR2 YNFKEQ. With V trimmed by 0 bases and J by 5 bases, 4 bases remained unmatched. In nucleotides, the CDR3 is TGTGCCAGCAGCCAAGATCGGGAGGTCGACAATGAGCAGTTCTTC. Translated: CASSQDREVDNEQFF.

The rearrangement joins TRBV19 to TRBJ1-2; D is ambiguous. The CDR3 is made up of 17 amino acids. The germline V gene has CDR1 LNHDA and CDR2 SQIVND (reference sequence). The V end was cut by 3 bases, the J end by 1 base, with 18 bases between. The CDR3 spells CASSIPIGGLLNYGYTF. The CDR3 coding sequence is TGTGCCAGTAGTATCCCGATAGGAGGACTCCTTAACTATGGCTACACCTTC.

Written as DNA, the CDR3 is TGTGCCTGGAGTGGGGGACAGACCAACACTGAAGCTTTCTTT. This sequence encodes CAWSGGQTNTEAFF. The J gene is TRBJ1-1, the V gene TRBV30, with 7 bases that match TRBD1. Germline CDR1 GTSNPN, CDR2 SVGIG (reference sequence). This CDR3 spans 14 amino acids. Trimming cost V 1 base and J 2 bases; bases outside gene matches: 4. Filled out from reference TRBV30 and TRBJ1-1, the complete variable domain reads SQTIHQWPATLVQPVGSPLSLECTVEGTSNPNLYWYRQAAGRGLQLLFYSVGIGQISSEVPQNLSASRPQDRQFILSSKKLLLSDSGFYLCAWSGGQTNTEAFFGQGTRLTVV.

This clone was seen just once. The chain carries TRBV19 and TRBJ1-1; no definite D call. Deletions cut 7 bases from V and 1 base from J, with 10 bases between. This CDR3 comprises 13 residues. Germline CDR1 and CDR2: LNHDA and SQIVND (reference sequence). Here the CDR3 reads CASIRSPNTEAFF. CDR3 DNA sequence: TGTGCCAGTATAAGGTCCCCGAACACTGAAGCTTTCTTT.

The chain recombines TRBV7-8 with TRBJ2-7, with 11 bases that match TRBD2. CDR1 and CDR2 (germline): SGHVS, FQNEAQ. There are 15 residues in the CDR3. The V gene end was trimmed by 1 base and the J gene end by 3 bases; junction bases not matched to a gene: 2. The CDR3 loop is CASSLGLAGIYEQYF. CDR3 nucleotide sequence: TGTGCCAGCAGCTTAGGACTAGCGGGAATCTACGAGCAGTACTTC.

The chain is built from TRBV7-2 and TRBJ2-7; TRBD2 matches at 13 bases. The J segment lost 6 bases and the V segment lost 5 bases, leaving 4 bases of the junction unmatched. Per germline, CDR1 SGHTA and CDR2 FQGNSA. CDR3 length: 14 amino acids. CDR3 DNA: TGTGCCAGCAGCGCTGGACTAGCGGGAGCCGAGCAGTACTTC. It translates to CASSAGLAGAEQYF.

This chain connects TRBV6-4 to TRBJ1-1; TRBD1 might be the D (5 bases). V lost 5 bases and J lost 4, with 11 bases in between. CDR1 and CDR2 (germline): MRHNA, SNTAGT. This CDR3 has 13 residues. The CDR3 spells CASSLDGGTEAFF. CDR3 DNA sequence: TGTGCCAGCAGTCTCGACGGGGGCACTGAAGCTTTCTTT.

The V gene is TRBV6-5, the J gene TRBJ2-7; 7 nucleotides agree with TRBD2. This CDR3 is built from 15 residues. Germline values: CDR1 MNHEY, CDR2 SVGAGI. With 0 bases clipped from V and 6 bases from J, the junction kept 8 bases outside the gene matches. The CDR3 nucleotides read TGTGCCAGCAGTTACTCGAGAGGGAGGGTCGGCGAGCAGTACTTC. It is translated as CASSYSRGRVGEQYF.

A note on this clone: This clone may be a read error of a much larger clone one base away. The chain joins TRBV14 to TRBJ2-5; D unresolved. CDR3 length: 11 amino acids. Germline CDR1 reads SGHDN; CDR2 reads FVKESK. V was shortened by 4 bases and J by 3 bases, with 3 bases between the two germline ends. The CDR3 spells CASSLKETQYF. In DNA, the CDR3 is TGTGCCAGCAGCCTGAAAGAGACCCAGTACTTC. The complete variable domain, with remaining parts taken from reference TRBV14 and TRBJ2-5, reads EAGVTQFPSHSVIEKGQTVTLRCDPISGHDNLYWYRRVMGKEIKFLLHFVKESKQDESGMPNNRFLAERTGGTYSTLKVQPAELEDSGVYFCASSLKETQYFGPGTRLLVL.

This clone was seen a few times. This chain joins TRBV7-8 and TRBJ2-7, with a possible D match to TRBD1 (6 bases). The CDR3 consists of 18 residues. Germline-derived CDR1 and CDR2 are SGHVS and FQNEAQ. The V gene lost 1 base and the J gene lost 3 bases, with 22 bases spanning the gap. CDR3 protein: CASSLVGGRGSFYYEQYF. CDR3 coding DNA: TGTGCCAGCAGCTTAGTTGGGGGTAGGGGGTCCTTTTACTACGAGCAGTACTTC. Full variable domain (rest looked up from reference TRBV7-8 and TRBJ2-7): GAGVSQSPRYKVAKRGQDVALRCDPISGHVSLFWYQQALGQGPEFLTYFQNEAQLDKSGLPSDRFFAERPEGSVSTLKIQRTQQEDSAVYLCASSLVGGRGSFYYEQYFGPGTRLTVT.

This sequence joins TRBV30 and TRBJ2-2; 9 nucleotides match TRBD2. The J segment lost 9 bases and the V segment lost 0 bases, leaving 5 bases of the junction unmatched. Germline V gene sequence: CDR1 GTSNPN, CDR2 SVGIG (reference sequence). CDR3 length: 14 amino acids. The CDR3 coding sequence is TGTGCCTGGAGTGTAGGGCTAGCGGGAAGGGAGCTGTTTTTT. It codes for CAWSVGLAGRELFF.

This rearrangement joins TRBV5-1 to TRBJ1-4, with D possibly TRBD1 on 6 matching bases. This CDR3 has 17 residues. Looked up from germline, CDR1 is SGHRS and CDR2 is YFSETQ. V lost 0 bases and J lost 3, with 15 bases in between. CDR3 bases: TGCGCCAGCAGCTTGGCCCCAGGGGCCTTCGCTAATGAAAAACTGTTTTTT. This codes for CASSLAPGAFANEKLFF.

This clone was seen only a few times. The chain employs TRBV6-4 and TRBJ2-7; unclear D gene. CDR3 length: 13 residues. Germline assignment: CDR1 MRHNA and CDR2 SNTAGT. Trimming removed 0 bases from V and 5 bases from J, with 8 bases in between. The CDR3 loop reads CASSDSVGDEQYF. As DNA, the CDR3 is TGTGCCAGCAGTGACTCGGTGGGCGACGAGCAGTACTTC.

The rearrangement uses TRBV10-1 and TRBJ2-3; 8 bases align to TRBD1. CDR1 is WNHNN, CDR2 SYGVQD, per germline (reference sequence). The CDR3 is made up of 15 amino acids. V lost 6 bases and J lost 3; bases outside the gene matches: 8. As DNA, the CDR3 is TGCGCCAGCAGCCTGCAGACAGGGGAGACAGATACGCAGTATTTT. It yields the protein CASSLQTGETDTQYF.

The chain has TRBV19 and TRBJ1-4; TRBD1 might be the D (5 bases). This CDR3 region has 15 residues. Germline-derived CDR1 and CDR2 are LNHDA and SQIVND (reference sequence). V was pared by 6 bases and J by 0 bases, with 11 bases between. The CDR3 nucleotides read TGTGCCAGTAGAGGACACGAAGCAACTAATGAAAAACTGTTTTTT. The encoded protein is CASRGHEATNEKLFF.

This clone showed up just a few times. The chain has TRBV18 and TRBJ2-5; D remains ambiguous. With 6 bases removed from V and 4 bases from J, the gap between germline ends came to 21 bases. Germline V lookup: CDR1 KGHSH, CDR2 LQKENI. The CDR3 contains 16 residues. Here the CDR3 DNA reads TGTGCCAGCTCCCCGAGGATGGCGTCGGGTATAGAGACCCAGTACTTC. Amino acid sequence: CASSPRMASGIETQYF.

The chain couples TRBV7-2 to TRBJ1-1; tentatively, D is TRBD1 (6 bases). Trimming pared 2 bases from V and 0 bases from J, leaving 13 bases between. Germline CDR1 and CDR2: SGHTA and FQGNSA. This CDR3 comprises 16 residues. DNA for the CDR3: TGTGCCAGCAGCTTAAGGGGGGGCAGCATGAACACTGAAGCTTTCTTT. This gives the protein CASSLRGGSMNTEAFF. Using reference TRBV7-2 and TRBJ1-1 for the parts outside the CDR3, the full variable domain is GAGVSQSPSNKVTEKGKDVELRCDPISGHTALYWYRQSLGQGLEFLIYFQGNSAPDKSGLPSDRFSAERTGGSVSTLTIQRTQQEDSAVYLCASSLRGGSMNTEAFFGQGTRLTVV.

The rearrangement uses TRBV28 and TRBJ1-2, with 9 bases fitting TRBD1. The CDR3 loop spans 17 amino acids. Trimming cost V 1 base and J 2 bases; bases outside gene matches: 8. CDR1 MDHEN and CDR2 SYDVKM come from the germline V gene. The CDR3, as DNA: TGTGCCAGCAGTTTATTAGGGGACAGGGTCGCCAACTATGGCTACACCTTC. As protein: CASSLLGDRVANYGYTF.

The chain links TRBV7-2 to TRBJ2-3; TRBD2 agrees at 14 bases. The CDR3 sequence is 16 residues long. Germline values: CDR1 SGHTA, CDR2 FQGNSA. The V and J ends lost 6 bases and 1 base, in that order; junction bases with no gene match: 3. The CDR3 loop is CASRRGLAGGTDTQYF. For the CDR3, the DNA is TGTGCCAGCAGGAGGGGACTAGCGGGAGGCACAGATACGCAGTATTTT.

This rearrangement joins TRBV28 to TRBJ2-2, with 8 bases identical to TRBD1. The J segment lost 2 bases and the V segment lost 4 bases, leaving 3 bases of the junction unmatched. Germline CDR1 MDHEN, CDR2 SYDVKM. The CDR3 is 15 residues long. CDR3 residues: CASSSGGDNTGELFF. The CDR3 nucleotides read TGTGCCAGCAGTTCAGGGGGCGATAACACCGGGGAGCTGTTTTTT.